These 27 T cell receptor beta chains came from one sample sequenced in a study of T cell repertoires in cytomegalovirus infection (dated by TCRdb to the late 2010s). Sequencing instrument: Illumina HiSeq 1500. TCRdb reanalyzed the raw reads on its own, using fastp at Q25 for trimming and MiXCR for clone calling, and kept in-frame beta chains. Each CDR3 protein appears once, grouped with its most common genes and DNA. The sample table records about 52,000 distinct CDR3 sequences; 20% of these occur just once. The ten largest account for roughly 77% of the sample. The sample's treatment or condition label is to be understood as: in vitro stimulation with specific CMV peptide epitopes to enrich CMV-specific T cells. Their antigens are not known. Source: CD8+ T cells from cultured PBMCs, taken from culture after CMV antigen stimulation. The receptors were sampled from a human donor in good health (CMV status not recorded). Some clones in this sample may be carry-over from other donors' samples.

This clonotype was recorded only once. The CDR3 DNA reads as TGTGCCAGCAGCCCGGACAGGGGGAACGACGAGCAGTACTTC. It encodes CASSPDRGNDEQYF. V usage is TRBV11-3 and J usage is TRBJ2-7; TRBD1 matches 10 bases. CDR1 is SGHNT and CDR2 is YENEEA in the germline V gene. V lost 5 bases to trimming and J lost 5 bases; unmatched junction nucleotides: 6. The CDR3 runs to 14 residues. The entire variable domain, with the rest obtained from reference TRBV11-3 and TRBJ2-7, is as follows: EAGVVQSPRYKIIEKKQPVAFWCNPISGHNTLYWYLQNLGQGPELLIRYENEEAVDDSQLPKDRFSAERLKGVDSTLKIQPAELGDSAVYLCASSPDRGNDEQYFGPGTRLTVT.

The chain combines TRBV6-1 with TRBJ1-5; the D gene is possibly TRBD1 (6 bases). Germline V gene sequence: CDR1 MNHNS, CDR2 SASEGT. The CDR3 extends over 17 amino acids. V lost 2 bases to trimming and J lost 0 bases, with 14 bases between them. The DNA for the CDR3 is TGTGCCAGCAGTGAAAGCAGGGGCGCGGCTAGCAATCAGCCCCAGCATTTT. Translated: CASSESRGAASNQPQHF.

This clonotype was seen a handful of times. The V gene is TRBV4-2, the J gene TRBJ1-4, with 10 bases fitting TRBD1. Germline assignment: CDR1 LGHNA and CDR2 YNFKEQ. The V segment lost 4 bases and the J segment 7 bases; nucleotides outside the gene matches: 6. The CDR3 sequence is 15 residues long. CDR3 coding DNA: TGTGCCAGCAGCCCAGGACAGGGGGATGCTGAAAAACTGTTTTTT. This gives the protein CASSPGQGDAEKLFF.

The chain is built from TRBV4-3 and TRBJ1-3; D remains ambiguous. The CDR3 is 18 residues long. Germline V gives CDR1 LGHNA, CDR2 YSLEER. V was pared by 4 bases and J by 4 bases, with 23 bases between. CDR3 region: CASSLKPLYGQLGNTIYF. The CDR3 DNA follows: TGCGCCAGCAGCCTCAAACCCCTTTACGGGCAGCTAGGAAACACCATATATTTT.

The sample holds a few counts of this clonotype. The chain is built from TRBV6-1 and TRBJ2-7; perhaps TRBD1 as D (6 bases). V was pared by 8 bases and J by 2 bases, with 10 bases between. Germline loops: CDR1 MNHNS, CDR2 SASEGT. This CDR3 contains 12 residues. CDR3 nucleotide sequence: TGTGCCAGCTGGGACACTACCTACGAGCAGTACTTC. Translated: CASWDTTYEQYF.

The CDR3 loop is CASSLAGGLLTIYF. The CDR3 nucleotides read TGTGCCAGCAGCTTAGCCGGGGGCCTGCTCACCATATATTTT. The genes are TRBV7-9 and TRBJ1-3; weak D call: TRBD1 (6 bases). Looked up from germline, CDR1 is SEHNR and CDR2 is FQNEAQ (reference sequence). The CDR3 consists of 14 residues. The V end was cut by 0 bases, the J end by 9 bases, with 12 bases between.

CDR3 coding DNA: TGTGCCAGCAGCCCCCGAGGGATTAACTATGGCTACACCTTC. Protein sequence: CASSPRGINYGYTF. V and J are TRBV5-4 and TRBJ1-2; D gene unclear. Germline assignment: CDR1 SGHNT and CDR2 YYREEE (reference sequence). This CDR3 is built from 14 residues. Trimming took 4 bases from V and 1 from J, leaving 11 bases between them.

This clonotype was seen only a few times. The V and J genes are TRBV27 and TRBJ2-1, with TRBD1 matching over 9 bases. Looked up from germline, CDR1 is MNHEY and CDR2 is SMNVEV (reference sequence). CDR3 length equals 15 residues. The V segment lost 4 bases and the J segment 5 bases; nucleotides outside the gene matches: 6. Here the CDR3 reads CASSSGTGSHNEQFF. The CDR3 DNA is TGTGCCAGCAGTTCCGGGACAGGGTCCCACAATGAGCAGTTCTTC.

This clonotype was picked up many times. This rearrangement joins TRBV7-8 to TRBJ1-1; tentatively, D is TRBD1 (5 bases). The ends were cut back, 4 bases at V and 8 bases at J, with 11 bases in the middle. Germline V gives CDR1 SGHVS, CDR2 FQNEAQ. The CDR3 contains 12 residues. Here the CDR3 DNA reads TGTGCCAGCAGCTCCCGACAGTACGAAGCTTTCTTT. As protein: CASSSRQYEAFF.

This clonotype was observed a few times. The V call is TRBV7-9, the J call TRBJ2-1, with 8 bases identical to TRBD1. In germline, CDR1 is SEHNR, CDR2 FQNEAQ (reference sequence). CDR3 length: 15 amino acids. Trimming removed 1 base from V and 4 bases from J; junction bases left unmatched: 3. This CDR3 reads CASSLGQGLYNEQFF. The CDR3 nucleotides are TGTGCCAGCAGCTTAGGACAGGGGCTGTACAATGAGCAGTTCTTC.

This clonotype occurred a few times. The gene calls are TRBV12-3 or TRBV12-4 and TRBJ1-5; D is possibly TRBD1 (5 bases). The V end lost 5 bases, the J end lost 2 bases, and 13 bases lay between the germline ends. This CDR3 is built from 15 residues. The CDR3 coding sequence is TGTGCCAGCAGTCCAGGGCCTTCGGGCAATCAGCCCCAGCATTTT. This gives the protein CASSPGPSGNQPQHF.

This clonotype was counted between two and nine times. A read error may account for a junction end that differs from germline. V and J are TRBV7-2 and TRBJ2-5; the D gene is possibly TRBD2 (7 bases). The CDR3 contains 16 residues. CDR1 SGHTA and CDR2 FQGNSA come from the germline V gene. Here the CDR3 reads CASSFPTDRMREIQYF. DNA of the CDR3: TGTGCCAGCAGCTTCCCGACAGACAGGATGCGGGAGATCCAGTACTTC.

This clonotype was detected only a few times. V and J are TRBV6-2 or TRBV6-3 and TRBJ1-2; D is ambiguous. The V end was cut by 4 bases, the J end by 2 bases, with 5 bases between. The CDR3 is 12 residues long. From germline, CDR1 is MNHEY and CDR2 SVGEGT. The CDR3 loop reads CASSSVNYGYTF. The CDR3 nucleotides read TGTGCCAGCAGTTCCGTCAACTATGGCTACACCTTC.

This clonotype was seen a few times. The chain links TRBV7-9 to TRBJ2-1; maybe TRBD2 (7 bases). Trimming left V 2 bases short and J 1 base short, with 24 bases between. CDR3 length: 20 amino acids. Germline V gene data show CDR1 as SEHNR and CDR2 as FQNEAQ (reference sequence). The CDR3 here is CASSLTLPPVAGASYNEQFF. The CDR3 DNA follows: TGTGCCAGCAGCTTAACCCTCCCCCCCGTTGCGGGGGCTTCCTACAATGAGCAGTTCTTC.

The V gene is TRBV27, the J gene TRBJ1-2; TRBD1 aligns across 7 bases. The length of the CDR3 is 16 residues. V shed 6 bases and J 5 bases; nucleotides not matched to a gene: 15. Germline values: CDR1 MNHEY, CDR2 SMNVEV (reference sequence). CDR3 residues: CASSSQGTTGRYGYTF. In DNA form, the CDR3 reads TGTGCCAGCAGCTCACAGGGGACAACGGGACGATATGGCTACACCTTC.

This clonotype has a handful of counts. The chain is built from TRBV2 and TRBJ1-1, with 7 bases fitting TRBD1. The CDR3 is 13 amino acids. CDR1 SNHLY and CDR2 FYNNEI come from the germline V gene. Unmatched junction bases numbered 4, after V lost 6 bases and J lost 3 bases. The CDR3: CASRETGYTEAFF. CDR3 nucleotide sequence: TGTGCCAGCAGAGAGACAGGGTACACTGAAGCTTTCTTT.

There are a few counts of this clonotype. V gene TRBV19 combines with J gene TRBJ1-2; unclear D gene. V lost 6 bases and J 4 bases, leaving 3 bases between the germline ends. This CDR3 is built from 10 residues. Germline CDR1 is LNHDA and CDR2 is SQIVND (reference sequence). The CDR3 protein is CASRSYGYTF. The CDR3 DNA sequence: TGTGCCAGTAGGTCCTATGGCTACACCTTC.

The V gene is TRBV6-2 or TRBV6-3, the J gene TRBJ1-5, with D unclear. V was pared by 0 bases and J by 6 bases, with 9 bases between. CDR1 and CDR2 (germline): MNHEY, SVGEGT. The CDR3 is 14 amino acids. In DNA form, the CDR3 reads TGTGCCAGCAGTTACTCGACTTACGGTCAGCCCCAGCATTTT. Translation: CASSYSTYGQPQHF.

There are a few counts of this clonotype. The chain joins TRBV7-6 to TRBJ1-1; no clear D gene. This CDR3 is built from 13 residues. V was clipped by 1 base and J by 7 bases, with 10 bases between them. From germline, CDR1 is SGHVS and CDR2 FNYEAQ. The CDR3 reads CASSLGAALEAFF. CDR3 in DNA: TGTGCCAGCAGCTTAGGGGCAGCCCTTGAAGCTTTCTTT.

As DNA, the CDR3 is TGTGCCAGCAGCCAAGGCCCCTCGTCGGGATACTCCTACAATGAGCAGTTCTTC. Its protein product is CASSQGPSSGYSYNEQFF. The chain recombines TRBV14 with TRBJ2-1, with D perhaps TRBD2 (5 bases). V was clipped by 1 base and J by 0 bases, with 16 bases between them. Germline values: CDR1 SGHDN, CDR2 FVKESK. This CDR3 spans 18 amino acids.

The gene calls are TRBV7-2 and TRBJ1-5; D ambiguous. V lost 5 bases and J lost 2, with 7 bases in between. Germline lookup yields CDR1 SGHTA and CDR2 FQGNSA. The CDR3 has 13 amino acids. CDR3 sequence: CASSDTGNQPQHF. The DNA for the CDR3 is TGTGCCAGCAGCGATACGGGCAATCAGCCCCAGCATTTT.

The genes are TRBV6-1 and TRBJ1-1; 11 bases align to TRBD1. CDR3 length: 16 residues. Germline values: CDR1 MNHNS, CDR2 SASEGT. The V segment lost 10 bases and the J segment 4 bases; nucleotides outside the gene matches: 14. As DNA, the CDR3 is TGTGCCACCCCACGGGACAGGGGGATCCATGGCACTGAAGCTTTCTTT. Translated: CATPRDRGIHGTEAFF.

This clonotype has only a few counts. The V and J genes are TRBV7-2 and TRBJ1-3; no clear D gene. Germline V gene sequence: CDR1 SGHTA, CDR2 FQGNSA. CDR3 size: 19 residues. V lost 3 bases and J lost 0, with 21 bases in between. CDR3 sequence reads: CASSLIIDPTQSSGNTIYF. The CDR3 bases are TGTGCCAGCAGCTTGATTATTGATCCGACCCAGAGCTCTGGAAACACCATATATTTT.

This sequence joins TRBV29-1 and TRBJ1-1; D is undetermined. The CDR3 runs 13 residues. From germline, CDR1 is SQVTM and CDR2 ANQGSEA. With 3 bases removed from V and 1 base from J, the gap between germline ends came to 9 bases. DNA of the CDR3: TGCAGCGTTGAGCTGGGTCGGAACACTGAAGCTTTCTTT. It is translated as CSVELGRNTEAFF.

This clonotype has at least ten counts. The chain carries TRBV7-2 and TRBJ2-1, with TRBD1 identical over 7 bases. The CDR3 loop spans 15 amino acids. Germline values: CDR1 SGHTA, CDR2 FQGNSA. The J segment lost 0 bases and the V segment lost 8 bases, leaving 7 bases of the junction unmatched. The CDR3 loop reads CASGFRDSSYNEQFF. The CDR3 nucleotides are TGTGCCAGCGGGTTTCGGGACAGCTCCTACAATGAGCAGTTCTTC.

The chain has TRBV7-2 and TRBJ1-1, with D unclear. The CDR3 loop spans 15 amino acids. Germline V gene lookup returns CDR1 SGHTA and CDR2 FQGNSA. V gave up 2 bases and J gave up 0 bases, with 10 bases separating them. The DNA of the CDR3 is TGTGCCAGCAGCTTACGTCCAGGATTGAACACTGAAGCTTTCTTT. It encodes CASSLRPGLNTEAFF.

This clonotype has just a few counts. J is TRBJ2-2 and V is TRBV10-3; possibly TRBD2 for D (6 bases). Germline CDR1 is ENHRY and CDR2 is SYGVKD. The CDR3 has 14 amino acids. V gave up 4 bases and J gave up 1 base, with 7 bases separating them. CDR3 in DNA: TGTGCCATCAGTGTGGGAGGGAACACCGGGGAGCTGTTTTTT. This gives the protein CAISVGGNTGELFF.